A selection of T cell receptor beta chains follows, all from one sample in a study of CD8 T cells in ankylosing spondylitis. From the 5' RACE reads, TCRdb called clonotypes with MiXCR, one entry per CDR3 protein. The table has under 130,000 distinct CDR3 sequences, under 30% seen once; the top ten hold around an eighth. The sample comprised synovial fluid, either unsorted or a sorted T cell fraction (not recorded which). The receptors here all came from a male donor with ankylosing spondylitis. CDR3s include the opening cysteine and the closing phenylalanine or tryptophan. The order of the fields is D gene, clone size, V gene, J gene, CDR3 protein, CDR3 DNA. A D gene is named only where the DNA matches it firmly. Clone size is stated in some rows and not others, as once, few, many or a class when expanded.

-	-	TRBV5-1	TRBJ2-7	CASSLAGYGPRGFSYEQYF	TGCGCCAGCAGCTTGGCGGGGTACGGACCAAGAGGGTTCTCCTACGAGCAGTACTTC
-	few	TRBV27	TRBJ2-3	CASRPWGAGTDTQYF	TGTGCCAGCAGGCCATGGGGGGCCGGCACAGATACGCAGTATTTT
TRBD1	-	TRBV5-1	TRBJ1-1	CASSLVQGAVGTEAFF	TGCGCCAGCAGCTTGGTGCAGGGGGCAGTGGGCACTGAAGCTTTCTTT
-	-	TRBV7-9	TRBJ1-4	CASSAGGGGGEKLFF	TGTGCCAGCAGCGCCGGGGGGGGCGGGGGTGAAAAACTGTTTTTT
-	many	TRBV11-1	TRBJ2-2	CASSSLTGELFF	TGTGCCAGCAGCTCTTTAACCGGGGAGCTGTTTTTT
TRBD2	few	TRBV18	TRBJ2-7	CASSLAGGSDYEQYF	TGTGCCAGCTCTTTAGCGGGAGGGTCAGACTACGAGCAGTACTTC
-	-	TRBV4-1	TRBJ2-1	CASSQVGGTTYNEQFF	TGCGCCAGCAGCCAAGTCGGCGGAACCACCTACAATGAGCAGTTCTTC
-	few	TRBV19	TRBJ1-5	CASSMGQRSNQPQHF	TGTGCCAGTAGTATGGGACAAAGGAGCAATCAGCCCCAGCATTTT
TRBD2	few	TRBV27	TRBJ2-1	CASRREGSYNEQFF	TGTGCCAGCAGGCGGGAGGGCTCCTACAATGAGCAGTTCTTC
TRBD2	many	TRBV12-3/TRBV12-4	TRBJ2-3	CASTPPAGGLTDTQYF	TGTGCCAGCACCCCCCCAGCGGGAGGGTTGACAGATACGCAGTATTTT
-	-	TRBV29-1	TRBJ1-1	CSVEAQAANTEAFF	TGCAGCGTTGAAGCCCAAGCAGCGAACACTGAAGCTTTCTTT
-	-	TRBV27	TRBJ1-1	CASSFQVDGTEAFF	TGTGCCAGCAGTTTCCAGGTGGATGGCACTGAAGCTTTCTTT
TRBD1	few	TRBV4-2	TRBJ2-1	CASSQEDRARNEQFF	TGTGCCAGCAGCCAAGAAGACAGGGCCAGGAACGAGCAGTTCTTC
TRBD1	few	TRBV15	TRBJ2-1	CATSNDRAPYNEQFF	TGTGCCACCAGCAACGACAGGGCTCCATACAATGAGCAGTTCTTC
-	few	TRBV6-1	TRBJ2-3	CASGLPFSTDTQYF	TGTGCCAGTGGACTACCATTTAGCACAGATACGCAGTATTTT
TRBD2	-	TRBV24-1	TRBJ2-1	CATSDLALGTSGTWGEQFF	TGTGCCACCAGTGATTTGGCCTTGGGGACTAGCGGGACCTGGGGTGAGCAGTTCTTC
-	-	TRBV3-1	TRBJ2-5	CASSQVYLQETQYF	TGTGCCAGCAGCCAAGTCTACCTCCAAGAGACCCAGTACTTC